The 5 T cell receptor beta chains below all came from one sample that was sequenced in a study of monozygotic twins with inflammatory bowel disease. After re-calling the 5' RACE reads, TCRdb lists one entry per CDR3 protein, DNA absent. The specimen's table records approximately 340,000 distinct CDR3 sequences. Sample: blood. These receptors all come from a human donor with ulcerative colitis or Crohn's disease, or a healthy co-twin of an affected twin (not recorded which).

This chain joins TRBV12-3 or TRBV12-4 and TRBJ1-5; TCRdb indicates TRBD1, and absent DNA this call remains unverified. The CDR3 loop spans 14 amino acids. The chain's CDR3 is CASSTGGEYQPQHF.

The chain employs TRBV12-3 or TRBV12-4 and TRBJ1-4; TCRdb's D gene call, TRBD1, goes unchecked for lack of DNA. The CDR3 covers 16 residues. CDR3 sequence: CASSPGGWGTNEKLFF.

The chain is built from TRBV28 and TRBJ2-1; lacking DNA, the TRBD2 call made by TCRdb goes unchecked. This CDR3 region has 13 residues. Germline assignment: CDR1 MDHEN and CDR2 SYDVKM. CDR3 in amino acids: CASREGLNNEQFF.

This sequence joins TRBV20-1 and TRBJ1-1; no DNA is available, so the TRBD1 call from TCRdb remains unchecked. Germline CDR1 and CDR2: DFQATT and SNEGSKA (reference sequence). The CDR3 covers 15 residues. CDR3 residues: CSARDAGTGNTEAFF.

The rearrangement links TRBV27 to TRBJ2-7; the TCRdb call, TRBD2, lacks DNA for checking. Per the germline V gene, CDR1 is MNHEY and CDR2 is SMNVEV (reference sequence). CDR3 length: 16 residues. Here the CDR3 reads CASSSRNSGPSYEQYF.